A single sample is the source of the 10 T cell receptor beta chains below, sequenced in a study of shared clonotypes between healthy human individuals. TCRdb's table, derived via immunoSEQ multiplex PCR, lists solely in-frame clones and lacks some. The table has approximately 500,000 clones, roughly 80% seen once. The sample taken for sequencing was PBMCs. The receptors derive from a woman in her forties in good health. Some clones in this sample may be carry-over from other donors' samples.

The chain has TRBV29-1 and TRBJ1-1; D ambiguous. CDR3 length equals 12 residues. Trimming shortened V by 2 bases and J by 1 base, and 5 bases separated the two germline ends. Germline V gene lookup returns CDR1 SQVTM and CDR2 ANQGSEA. CDR3: CSVERENTEAFF. In DNA, the CDR3 is TGCAGCGTTGAAAGGGAGAACACTGAAGCTTTCTTT. Drawing the rest from reference TRBV29-1 and TRBJ1-1, the complete variable domain is SAVISQKPSRDICQRGTSLTIQCQVDSQVTMMFWYRQQPGQSLTLIATANQGSEATYESGFVIDKFPISRPNLTFSTLTVSNMSPEDSSIYLCSVERENTEAFFGQGTRLTVV.

The V and J genes are TRBV5-5 and TRBJ2-2; tentatively, D is TRBD1 (6 bases). The CDR3 totals 16 residues. In germline, CDR1 is SGHKS, CDR2 YYEKEE (reference sequence). V was shortened by 8 bases and J by 8 bases, with 25 bases between the two germline ends. The CDR3 nucleotides read TGTGCCAGTCCCCAGGGGCGAGCGGCACTGAAGGGGGAGCTGTTTTTT. Translation: CASPQGRAALKGELFF.

This clone showed up just a few times. This sequence may be a read error, since a much larger clone differs from it by one base. This sample also contains other DNA sequences that code for the same CDR3. The V call is TRBV7-2, the J call TRBJ2-7; 7 bases line up with TRBD1. The germline gives CDR1 SGHTA, CDR2 FQGNSA. V dropped 5 bases and J dropped 3; count of bases not matched to a gene: 7. This CDR3 has 14 amino acids. Here the CDR3 DNA reads TGTGCCAGCAGCAAGGCTGGGACAGACTACGAGCAGTACTTC. This encodes CASSKAGTDYEQYF.

For this clone: A far larger clone is just one base off, so this is likely a read error. This chain links TRBV18 with TRBJ2-7; D may be TRBD2 (6 bases). This CDR3 is 16 amino acids long. The V end lost 6 bases, the J end lost 1 base, and 19 bases lay between the germline ends. Germline V gene data show CDR1 as KGHSH and CDR2 as LQKENI. CDR3 loop: CASSPRSVAASYEQYF. The DNA for the CDR3 is TGTGCCAGCTCCCCAAGGAGCGTAGCGGCTTCCTACGAGCAGTACTTC.

A word on this clone: A read error is the likely source, as a far larger clone sits one nucleotide away. The sample holds other DNA sequences that translate to the same CDR3. V usage is TRBV5-6 and J usage is TRBJ2-7; 8 bases line up with TRBD1. Germline trimming cut 3 bases from V and 8 bases from J; bases unmatched to any gene: 13. The length of the CDR3 is 15 residues. Germline V gene sequence: CDR1 SGHDT, CDR2 YYEEEE. CDR3 in amino acids: CASSSKRTGSHKQYF. The CDR3 DNA reads as TGTGCCAGCAGCTCAAAGAGGACAGGGAGCCACAAGCAGTACTTC.

This clone turned up a few times. This rearrangement joins TRBV7-2 to TRBJ2-4, with 10 positions matching TRBD2. The CDR3 is 16 residues long. Germline CDR1 SGHTA, CDR2 FQGNSA. Trimming removed 5 bases from V and 7 bases from J; junction bases left unmatched: 11. CDR3 coding DNA: TGTGCCAGCAGCAACCAAGCGGGAGGGCCAACGAACATTCAGTACTTC. This sequence encodes CASSNQAGGPTNIQYF.

The CDR3 nucleotides are TGTGCCAGCAGCCCGCGGACAGGGGGGCACACTGAAGCTTTCTTT. It codes for CASSPRTGGHTEAFF. V and J are TRBV11-2 and TRBJ1-1, with 10 bases matching TRBD1. V dropped 5 bases and J dropped 3; count of bases not matched to a gene: 6. CDR1 is SGHAT, CDR2 FQNNGV, per germline. This CDR3 has 15 amino acids.

The chain combines TRBV27 with TRBJ1-1; D is ambiguous. The CDR3 consists of 13 residues. The V gene's germline CDR1 is MNHEY and CDR2 SMNVEV (reference sequence). V was clipped by 1 base and J by 2 bases, with 5 bases between them. The CDR3 region is CASSLWANTEAFF. The DNA of the CDR3 is TGTGCCAGCAGTTTATGGGCAAACACTGAAGCTTTCTTT.

V gene TRBV27 combines with J gene TRBJ1-1; D remains unclear. This CDR3 is built from 18 residues. Trimming took 1 base from V and 2 from J, leaving 20 bases between them. The V gene's germline CDR1 is MNHEY and CDR2 SMNVEV (reference sequence). The CDR3 nucleotides read TGTGCCAGCAGTTTATGGGGTTCATATTCGGGCGCTAACACTGAAGCTTTCTTT. Translation gives CASSLWGSYSGANTEAFF.

The chain is built from TRBV20-1 and TRBJ2-5; D not resolved. This CDR3 is 10 amino acids long. V was shortened by 5 bases and J by 2 bases, with 3 bases between the two germline ends. Germline lookup yields CDR1 DFQATT and CDR2 SNEGSKA (reference sequence). The CDR3 nucleotides are TGCAGTGCTCAACAAGAGACCCAGTACTTC. This encodes CSAQQETQYF.